The next 26 T cell receptor beta chains were all read from a single sample in a study of vaccination and CD4 T cells after COVID-19. Their target antigens are unknown. The treatment is: roughly 10-day PBMC culture with coronavirus spike peptide pools or control peptides (ViraFEST assay). The Oncomine TCR Beta short-read assay generated sequence data from the DNA of cultured CD4+ T cells. TCRdb passed the PCR reads through MiXCR, listing each CDR3 protein once. The sample records over 10,000 distinct CDR3 sequences, under 35% being singletons. The material sequenced was CD4+ T cells from blood, cultured in vitro, taken before SARS-CoV-2 vaccination. The source is a human donor who received a COVID-19 vaccine.

The chain uses TRBV20-1 and TRBJ1-3; D unresolved. Germline CDR1 is DFQATT and CDR2 is SNEGSKA (reference sequence). CDR3 length: 12 residues. With 6 bases removed from V and 8 bases from J, the gap between germline ends came to 14 bases. The CDR3 DNA reads as TGCAGTGCGAAAGAAGGTACCGACACCATATATTTT. This gives the protein CSAKEGTDTIYF.

In its sample, this clonotype was seen a few times. The chain carries TRBV6-1 and TRBJ1-6, with TRBD1 as a possible D gene (5 bases). This CDR3 has 14 amino acids. The germline V gene encodes CDR1 MNHNS and CDR2 SASEGT. V shed 3 bases and J shed 3 bases, with 6 bases lying between them. DNA for the CDR3: TGTGCCAGCAGTGACAGGGTCTATAATTCACCCCTCCACTTT. Its protein is CASSDRVYNSPLHF.

The chain couples TRBV18 to TRBJ1-1; D gene ambiguous. The V gene lost 3 bases and the J gene lost 1 base, with 9 bases spanning the gap. CDR1 and CDR2 (germline): KGHSH, LQKENI. The CDR3 has 14 residues. CDR3 DNA sequence: TGTGCCAGCTCACCCGAATTGAGGAACACTGAAGCTTTCTTT. It encodes CASSPELRNTEAFF.

The chain has TRBV19 and TRBJ1-5; TRBD1 aligns across 9 bases. The J segment lost 4 bases and the V segment lost 10 bases, leaving 5 bases of the junction unmatched. The CDR3 loop spans 13 amino acids. Germline V gives CDR1 LNHDA, CDR2 SQIVND (reference sequence). The CDR3 sequence: CATSDRGNQPQHF. The CDR3 DNA reads TGTGCCACCTCGGACAGGGGAAATCAGCCCCAGCATTTT.

The V call is TRBV11-2, the J call TRBJ1-1, with D unresolved. Trimming removed 5 bases at V and 0 bases at J, with 7 bases between. This CDR3 contains 13 residues. Germline-derived CDR1 and CDR2 are SGHAT and FQNNGV. The DNA for the CDR3 is TGTGCCAGCAGCCCCTTGATGAACACTGAAGCTTTCTTT. Encoded protein: CASSPLMNTEAFF.

This chain links TRBV10-3 with TRBJ1-1; D remains ambiguous. Trimming removed 1 base at V and 0 bases at J, with 3 bases between. Germline V gene sequence: CDR1 ENHRY, CDR2 SYGVKD. CDR3 size: 13 residues. The CDR3 coding sequence is TGTGCCATCAGTGAGTTAATGAACACTGAAGCTTTCTTT. This encodes CAISELMNTEAFF.

The chain combines TRBV6-5 with TRBJ1-2; TRBD1 agrees at 9 bases. Germline CDR1 reads MNHEY; CDR2 reads SVGAGI. The CDR3 is 16 residues long. J gave up 4 bases and V 4 bases, and 10 bases lay outside the gene matches. CDR3 nucleotides: TGTGCCAGCAGTTGGGACAGGGAAGGACAAGGCTATGGCTACACCTTC. Amino acid sequence: CASSWDREGQGYGYTF.

The chain has TRBV4-2 and TRBJ1-1; 7 positions agree with TRBD1. Per germline, CDR1 LGHNA and CDR2 YNFKEQ. J was trimmed by 6 bases and V by 4 bases; bases with no gene match: 8. This CDR3 is built from 14 residues. In DNA form, the CDR3 reads TGTGCCAGCAGCCTGGGACAGAGCAACGCTGAAGCTTTCTTT. As protein: CASSLGQSNAEAFF.

This chain uses TRBV7-8 with TRBJ2-5, with unresolved D. Germline V CDR1 and CDR2: SGHVS, FQNEAQ. V was cut by 5 bases and J by 7 bases, with 8 bases left in between. The CDR3 runs to 11 residues. Here the CDR3 DNA reads TGTGCCAGCAGCCCCGCCCGGACCCAGTACTTC. This codes for CASSPARTQYF.

This chain links TRBV5-1 with TRBJ2-7; D perhaps matches TRBD2 (7 bases). V dropped 3 bases and J dropped 7 bases, with 20 bases sitting between them. CDR1 and CDR2 from the germline V gene are SGHRS and YFSETQ. This CDR3 contains 15 residues. CDR3 protein: CASSSGHPTGREQYF. The CDR3 DNA reads TGCGCCAGCAGCTCGGGACACCCTACCGGGAGGGAGCAGTACTTC.

This clonotype was seen more than once but under ten times. This rearrangement joins TRBV20-1 to TRBJ1-2, with unresolved D. Trimming left V 3 bases short and J 4 bases short, with 9 bases between. Germline lookup yields CDR1 DFQATT and CDR2 SNEGSKA (reference sequence). This CDR3 has 12 residues. The CDR3 region has the DNA TGCAGTGCTAGTAGGGAATCCTATGGCTACACCTTC. This sequence encodes CSASRESYGYTF.

This clonotype was recorded a few times. The V gene is TRBV5-3, the J gene TRBJ1-2; 9 bases align to TRBD1. TRBV5-3 is an open reading frame, and its role is uncertain. The CDR3 totals 16 residues. V lost 3 bases, J lost 3 bases, and 9 bases stayed unmatched. Written as DNA, the CDR3 is TGTGCCAGAAGCTGGCTGGGGGACAGGGTCGACTATGGCTACACCTTC. Protein: CARSWLGDRVDYGYTF.

The rearrangement joins TRBV6-1 to TRBJ1-1; maybe TRBD1 (6 bases). V was clipped by 7 bases and J by 5 bases, with 17 bases between them. There are 14 residues in the CDR3. CDR1 and CDR2 from the germline V gene are MNHNS and SASEGT. The CDR3, as DNA: TGTGCCAGCATTCGAAGGGGGGAAAGGACTGAAGCTTTCTTT. This sequence encodes CASIRRGERTEAFF.

This chain uses TRBV6-1 with TRBJ2-2, with TRBD1 matching over 8 bases. CDR3 length: 15 amino acids. Germline V gives CDR1 MNHNS, CDR2 SASEGT. Germline trimming cut 5 bases from V and 6 bases from J; bases unmatched to any gene: 8. CDR3 amino acids: CASSRQGSLAGELFF. CDR3 sequence (DNA): TGTGCCAGCAGTCGACAGGGGTCTCTTGCCGGGGAGCTGTTTTTT.

CDR3 loop: CASSLGGASYEQYF. Written as DNA, the CDR3 is TGTGCCAGCAGCTTAGGAGGGGCCTCCTACGAGCAGTACTTC. This chain links TRBV7-8 with TRBJ2-7; the D call may be TRBD1 or TRBD2 (5 bases each). This CDR3 contains 14 residues. Germline lookup yields CDR1 SGHVS and CDR2 FQNEAQ. Deletions cut 1 base from V and 0 bases from J, with 7 bases between.

The chain has TRBV5-1 and TRBJ1-1, with D possibly being TRBD1 (5 bases). CDR1 and CDR2 from the germline V gene are SGHRS and YFSETQ. The CDR3 is 16 residues long. Trimming stripped 4 bases from V and 0 bases from J, with 16 bases between. The CDR3 reads CASSLTRTSMNTEAFF. The DNA for the CDR3 is TGCGCCAGCAGCCTAACCCGGACATCCATGAACACTGAAGCTTTCTTT. The variable domain in full, with the rest retrieved from reference TRBV5-1 and TRBJ1-1, is KAGVTQTPRYLIKTRGQQVTLSCSPISGHRSVSWYQQTPGQGLQFLFEYFSETQRNKGNFPGRFSGRQFSNSRSEMNVSTLELGDSALYLCASSLTRTSMNTEAFFGQGTRLTVV.

This clonotype was detected only a few times. The CDR3 loop reads CASSLQLTEPGYGYTF. DNA of the CDR3: TGTGCCAGCAGCTTGCAACTGACCGAGCCGGGATATGGCTACACCTTC. The V call is TRBV7-8, the J call TRBJ1-2; D gene uncertain. This CDR3 is built from 16 residues. Germline V lookup: CDR1 SGHVS, CDR2 FQNEAQ. The V gene lost 3 bases and the J gene lost 5 bases, with 19 bases spanning the gap.

This clonotype occurred a few times. The CDR3 nucleotides are TGTGCCACCAGCAGAGATATGGGGGCTCAGGGGCCTCGGGGAGGCTACACCTTC. Residues: CATSRDMGAQGPRGGYTF. This chain joins TRBV15 and TRBJ1-2; D perhaps matches TRBD1 (6 bases). Germline values: CDR1 LNHNV, CDR2 YYDKDF (reference sequence). V gave up 0 bases and J gave up 8 bases, with 25 bases separating them. This CDR3 is built from 18 residues.

The chain couples TRBV12-3 or TRBV12-4 to TRBJ1-5; no reliable D call. This CDR3 has 13 amino acids. Trimming took 2 bases from V and 4 from J, leaving 6 bases between them. The CDR3 reads CASSLRRNQPQHF. The CDR3 region has the DNA TGTGCCAGCAGTTTAAGGAGAAATCAGCCCCAGCATTTT.

This clonotype was seen a few times. The chain has TRBV19 and TRBJ2-1, with 10 bases identical to TRBD2. Trimming removed 2 bases from V and 4 bases from J; junction bases left unmatched: 5. CDR3 length: 16 amino acids. Germline lookup yields CDR1 LNHDA and CDR2 SQIVND (reference sequence). The CDR3 protein is CASSILSSGGYNEQFF. CDR3 nucleotide sequence: TGTGCCAGTAGTATACTGTCTAGCGGGGGTTACAATGAGCAGTTCTTC.

The sample holds a few counts of this clonotype. The V call is TRBV14, the J call TRBJ2-3; D is unclear. Germline CDR1 reads SGHDN; CDR2 reads FVKESK. V gave up 0 bases and J gave up 4 bases, with 2 bases separating them. CDR3 size: 12 residues. The CDR3 region is CASSQESDTQYF. CDR3 nucleotide sequence: TGTGCCAGCAGCCAAGAGTCAGATACGCAGTATTTT.

The chain employs TRBV20-1 and TRBJ2-7; TRBD2 matches at 13 bases. The germline V gene encodes CDR1 DFQATT and CDR2 SNEGSKA (reference sequence). CDR3 size: 15 residues. Trimming at V came to 0 bases and at J to 3 bases, leaving 2 bases not matched to a gene. Written as DNA, the CDR3 is TGCAGTGCTAGAGATCGGACTAGCGGGGGCTACGAGCAGTACTTC. Translation gives CSARDRTSGGYEQYF.

This clonotype has more than one count but fewer than ten. The chain joins TRBV15 to TRBJ1-3; tentatively, D is TRBD1 (5 bases). Germline loops: CDR1 LNHNV, CDR2 YYDKDF (reference sequence). Trimming took 4 bases from V and 2 from J, leaving 15 bases between them. There are 16 residues in the CDR3. DNA for the CDR3: TGTGCCACCAGCACTATTAGGGGTGGCACTGGAAACACCATATATTTT. Encoded protein: CATSTIRGGTGNTIYF.

This clonotype was detected only a few times. Written as DNA, the CDR3 is TGTGCCAGCACCGGGACTAGCGGAATCACAGATACGCAGTATTTT. It specifies CASTGTSGITDTQYF. This chain links TRBV6-1 with TRBJ2-3; TRBD2 aligns across 11 bases. The V segment lost 7 bases and the J segment 2 bases; nucleotides outside the gene matches: 5. The CDR3 extends over 15 amino acids. Germline assignment: CDR1 MNHNS and CDR2 SASEGT.

The chain has TRBV20-1 and TRBJ2-5; D is possibly TRBD2 (6 bases). The CDR3 extends over 12 amino acids. Germline CDR1 and CDR2: DFQATT and SNEGSKA (reference sequence). Trimming removed 6 bases from V and 4 bases from J, with 12 bases in between. The CDR3, as DNA: TGCAGTGCCATTAGCGGTGGAGAGACCCAGTACTTC. Its translation is CSAISGGETQYF.

The chain carries TRBV20-1 and TRBJ2-7, with 7 positions matching TRBD1. Germline CDR1 and CDR2: DFQATT and SNEGSKA (reference sequence). There are 15 residues in the CDR3. V gave up 0 bases and J gave up 3 bases; unmatched junction bases: 8. The CDR3 reads CSARDPGTVNYEQYF. CDR3 coding DNA: TGCAGTGCTAGAGACCCCGGGACAGTAAACTACGAGCAGTACTTC.